This T cell receptor beta chain was observed in a study of beta chain features in type 1 diabetes. Since all of the isolated RNA was reverse transcribed, expressed TCRB transcripts were what got sequenced. The protocol was immunoSEQ multiplex PCR, while the TCRdb copy is restricted to in-frame clones and leaves out a portion. The data show about 120,000 clones, about 15% seen once. This clone was recorded at least ten times. Its matching antigen is unknown. Points from the study as a whole: Across patients, naive, central memory and Treg TCRB repertoires exhibited apparently greater similarity than was observed across healthy donors. Type 1 diabetes patients showed a moderate but significant shortening of TCRB CDR3s in all four CD4+ subsets.

The germline V gene encodes CDR1 MNHEY and CDR2 SVGAGI. CDR3 length equals 15 residues. Deletions cut 4 bases from V and 0 bases from J, with 10 bases between. Sequences were obtained from central memory CD4+ T cells from blood. This chain joins TRBV6-5 and TRBJ1-3; D gene unclear. This clonotype originated in a man between 25 and 39 years old with type 1 diabetes. CDR3 protein: CASSSRRSSGNTIYF. The CDR3 DNA reads as TGTGCCAGCAGTTCCCGACGGAGCTCTGGAAACACCATATATTTT.